Shown below are 16 T cell receptor beta chains from a single sample sequenced in a study of T cell responses to AZD1222 COVID-19 vaccine (dated by TCRdb to the early 2020s). To prepare the library, the immunoSEQ multiplex PCR assay was applied. In its TCRdb copy, this immuneACCESS table keeps in-frame sequences only and misses some clones. Where compared with another copy, unresolved V genes explain less than half of these, and the others have no known cause. For this sample there are about 150,000 clones; 80% to 95% appear just once. The ten top clones hold roughly 4% of the sample. This specimen's time point label, per the study, means: about 28 days (+/-7) after the second vaccine dose. Sequenced material: peripheral blood, taken 28 days after the second AZD1222 dose. These receptors were collected from an adult who received the AZD1222 COVID-19 vaccine.

This sequence joins TRBV4-1 and TRBJ2-4, with D perhaps given as TRBD1 or TRBD2 (6 bases each). Germline CDR1 reads MGHRA; CDR2 reads YSYEKL. The CDR3 runs 16 residues. V was cut by 3 bases and J by 3 bases, with 15 bases left in between. CDR3 sequence (DNA): TGCGCCAGCAGCCACGTACCTAAGGGGGGCAAAAACATTCAGTACTTC. The encoded protein is CASSHVPKGGKNIQYF.

The chain recombines TRBV3-1 (or the pseudogene TRBV3-2) with TRBJ1-1; no clear D gene. Trimming cost V 1 base and J 7 bases, with 7 bases left between them. Germline loops: CDR1 LGHDT, CDR2 YNNKEL (reference sequence). CDR3 size: 12 residues. CDR3 loop: CASSQVMVEAFF. The CDR3 DNA reads TGTGCCAGCAGCCAAGTCATGGTTGAAGCTTTCTTT.

This chain links TRBV25-1 with TRBJ1-5, with D perhaps TRBD1 (5 bases). CDR1 is MGHDK and CDR2 is SYGVNS in the germline V gene. The CDR3 is made up of 16 amino acids. V was clipped by 6 bases and J by 4 bases, with 19 bases between them. CDR3 sequence reads: CASSRGGYRENQPQHF. Written as DNA, the CDR3 is TGTGCCAGCAGCCGCGGGGGATACCGGGAAAATCAGCCCCAGCATTTT. Complete variable domain (other parts from reference TRBV25-1 and TRBJ1-5): EADIYQTPRYLVIGTGKKITLECSQTMGHDKMYWYQQDPGMELHLIHYSYGVNSTEKGDLSSESTVSRIRTEHFPLTLESARPSHTSQYLCASSRGGYRENQPQHFGDGTRLSIL.

The chain carries TRBV29-1 and TRBJ2-1; D is perhaps TRBD1 or TRBD2 (5 bases each). The V and J ends lost 8 bases and 4 bases respectively, with 12 bases between them. CDR3 length: 12 amino acids. Germline CDR1 SQVTM, CDR2 ANQGSEA. The chain's CDR3 is CSSEGPYNEQFF. CDR3 nucleotide sequence: TGCAGCTCTGAGGGACCTTACAATGAGCAGTTCTTC.

CDR3 in DNA: TGTGCCAGCAGTTTAGGAGGGCCCAATCAGCCCCAGCATTTT. Its protein product is CASSLGGPNQPQHF. The V gene is TRBV6-2 or TRBV6-3, the J gene TRBJ1-5; no clear D gene. This CDR3 has 14 amino acids. Germline CDR1 is MNHEY and CDR2 is SVGEGT. V lost 4 bases, J lost 3 bases, and 10 bases lay in between.

This clone has just one count. The chain is built from TRBV15 and TRBJ1-2; 8 bases align to TRBD1. Unmatched junction bases numbered 7, after V lost 0 bases and J lost 4 bases. CDR3 length: 16 residues. The V gene's germline CDR1 is LNHNV and CDR2 YYDKDF (reference sequence). CDR3 region: CATSRDFRDRIYGYTF. CDR3 sequence (DNA): TGTGCCACCAGCAGAGATTTCCGGGACAGGATCTATGGCTACACCTTC.

This sequence joins TRBV29-1 and TRBJ2-5; D remains ambiguous. V gave up 2 bases and J gave up 4 bases, with 14 bases separating them. Germline V gives CDR1 SQVTM, CDR2 ANQGSEA. The CDR3 totals 14 residues. The CDR3 sequence is CSVESTVPGETQYF. CDR3 nucleotide sequence: TGCAGCGTTGAATCAACAGTCCCGGGAGAGACCCAGTACTTC. Filled out from reference TRBV29-1 and TRBJ2-5, the complete variable domain reads SAVISQKPSRDICQRGTSLTIQCQVDSQVTMMFWYRQQPGQSLTLIATANQGSEATYESGFVIDKFPISRPNLTFSTLTVSNMSPEDSSIYLCSVESTVPGETQYFGPGTRLLVL.

This chain links TRBV28 with TRBJ1-1; D is uncertain. The CDR3 covers 15 residues. The V gene lost 0 bases and the J gene lost 3 bases, with 11 bases spanning the gap. The germline V gene encodes CDR1 MDHEN and CDR2 SYDVKM. CDR3 in DNA: TGTGCCAGCAGTTTATGGGGAGGGCGTGACACTGAAGCTTTCTTT. Translated: CASSLWGGRDTEAFF.

The chain is built from TRBV12-3 or TRBV12-4 and TRBJ1-1; the match to TRBD1 covers 7 bases. CDR3 length: 13 amino acids. V lost 7 bases and J lost 0; bases outside the gene matches: 2. The CDR3 nucleotides are TGTGCCAGCAAGACAGGGATGAACACTGAAGCTTTCTTT. As protein: CASKTGMNTEAFF.

The chain is built from TRBV6-4 and TRBJ2-1, with unresolved D. The CDR3 is 15 amino acids. Trimming took 3 bases from V and 6 from J, leaving 15 bases between them. The germline V gene has CDR1 MRHNA and CDR2 SNTAGT. CDR3 residues: CASSDAIRRFNEQFF. DNA for the CDR3: TGTGCCAGCAGTGATGCCATTAGGCGATTCAATGAGCAGTTCTTC.

The CDR3 nucleotides read TGCGCCAGCACGGAGGTTGGCGGGCGCTTCTATGGCTACACCTTC. It specifies CASTEVGGRFYGYTF. The V and J genes are TRBV5-1 and TRBJ1-2; D gene uncertain. Trimming removed 6 bases at V and 4 bases at J, with 19 bases between. The CDR3 totals 15 residues. The germline V gene encodes CDR1 SGHRS and CDR2 YFSETQ.

This chain joins TRBV6-5 and TRBJ1-2, with D possibly TRBD1 on 5 matching bases. Germline V CDR1 and CDR2: MNHEY, SVGAGI. Trimming left V 3 bases short and J 10 bases short, with 21 bases between. This CDR3 is built from 15 residues. The DNA of the CDR3 is TGTGCCAGCAGTTATCGACACAGGCGAGAGAGGGACTACACCTTC. Residues: CASSYRHRRERDYTF.

V usage is TRBV4-1 and J usage is TRBJ2-3; D not resolved. The CDR3 totals 14 residues. With 2 bases removed from V and 2 bases from J, the gap between germline ends came to 8 bases. Germline V gene lookup returns CDR1 MGHRA and CDR2 YSYEKL. CDR3 DNA sequence: TGCGCCAGCAGCCAACCTACCACCACAGATACGCAGTATTTT. This encodes CASSQPTTTDTQYF.

The rearrangement links TRBV20-1 to TRBJ2-5, with D possibly TRBD2 on 6 matching bases. The CDR3 is 11 amino acids. The V gene's germline CDR1 is DFQATT and CDR2 SNEGSKA (reference sequence). With 5 bases removed from V and 5 bases from J, the gap between germline ends came to 9 bases. The CDR3 sequence: CSAAGTETQYF. DNA of the CDR3: TGCAGTGCTGCCGGGACTGAGACCCAGTACTTC.

V is TRBV6-6 and J is TRBJ1-1; a possible D gene is TRBD1 (6 bases). This CDR3 has 14 amino acids. Trimming stripped 5 bases from V and 11 bases from J, with 21 bases between. CDR1 MNHNY and CDR2 SVGAGI come from the germline V gene (reference sequence). CDR3 amino acids: CASSPRGGGDEAFF. CDR3 coding DNA: TGTGCCAGCAGTCCCCGAGGGGGGGGCGATGAGGCTTTCTTT.

The chain joins TRBV7-2 to TRBJ2-1; 8 bases agree with TRBD2. The V gene's germline CDR1 is SGHTA and CDR2 FQGNSA. The CDR3 length is 16 residues. The junction had 3 bases not matched to a gene; V was cut back by 1 base and J by 1 base. CDR3 region: CASSLVSGTSYNEQFF. The CDR3 DNA reads as TGTGCCAGCAGCTTAGTTAGCGGGACTTCCTACAATGAGCAGTTCTTC.